These T cell receptor beta chains were read from a single sample in a study of regulatory T cells in long-lasting Graves disease. TCRdb processed the multiplex PCR reads anew with MiXCR; each CDR3 protein has one entry. The data show approximately 480,000 distinct CDR3 sequences, around 15% seen once. This same sample was also part of a study on T cells in Graves' hyperthyroidism and ophthalmopathy.

The sequences come from peripheral blood mononuclear cells (PBMCs), collected at new diagnosis, from a patient treated with antithyroid drugs. These receptor sequences come from a man aged 35-49 years with Graves disease. Each CDR3 is given with its conserved first and last residue. Fields, in order: J gene, D gene, clone size, CDR3 length, V gene, CDR3 DNA, CDR3 protein. The D gene is left open where the match is weak. Clone sizes are given selectively: once, few, many, or a class where the clone is expanded.

TRBJ1-4,TRBD1,many,14,TRBV28,TGTGCCAGCAGCCCAACAGGGGAGTTTGAAAAACTGTTTTTT,CASSPTGEFEKLFF
TRBJ2-3,TRBD2,many,17,TRBV28,TGTGCCAGCAGTCCCGACCCCGGCGGGAGAATGCCAGATACGCAGTATTTT,CASSPDPGGRMPDTQYF
TRBJ2-7,-,-,14,TRBV12-3/TRBV12-4,TGTGCCAGCAGTCCCACCGGGGCAGCTTACGAGCAGTACTTC,CASSPTGAAYEQYF
TRBJ2-6,-,few,17,TRBV5-1,TGCGCCAGCAGCTTGCAGGCTGGCGCGCAGGGGGCCAACGTCCTGACTTTC,CASSLQAGAQGANVLTF
TRBJ2-2,-,few,16,TRBV2,TGTGCCAGCAGCCCTGGGACTGCCCTCCACACCGGGGAGCTGTTTTTT,CASSPGTALHTGELFF
TRBJ2-1,-,few,15,TRBV20-1,TGCAGTGCCCTTACGGACTCCTCCTCCTACAATGAGCAGTTCTTC,CSALTDSSSYNEQFF
TRBJ1-1,-,-,14,TRBV6-2/TRBV6-3,TGTGCGATACCCACGACAGACTTGAACACTGAAGCTTTCTTT,CAIPTTDLNTEAFF
TRBJ2-5,-,many,15,TRBV24-1,TGTGCCACCAGTGATATCGGGGGTAATCAAGAGACCCAGTACTTC,CATSDIGGNQETQYF
TRBJ2-3,TRBD2,-,16,TRBV9,TGTGCCAGCAGCGTAGAGGCTCTAGCGGTGACAGATACGCAGTATTTT,CASSVEALAVTDTQYF
TRBJ2-1,-,many,14,TRBV20-1,TGCAGTGCTAGCCGGGACTTTTCCTACAATGAGCAGTTCTTC,CSASRDFSYNEQFF
TRBJ2-7,TRBD2,-,12,TRBV29-1,TGCAGCCAGCGGGGGTTTTCCTACGAGCAGTACTTC,CSQRGFSYEQYF
TRBJ2-1,TRBD1,few,16,TRBV24-1,TGTGCCACCAGTGAACTAACAGGGGGTTCCTACAATGAGCAGTTCTTC,CATSELTGGSYNEQFF
TRBJ1-1,TRBD1,many,15,TRBV15,TGTGCCACCAGCAGAACGGGACAGCGAAACACTGAAGCTTTCTTT,CATSRTGQRNTEAFF
TRBJ2-2,-,-,11,TRBV20-1,TGCAGTGCTAGTTCTCCCGGGGAGCTGTTTTTT,CSASSPGELFF
TRBJ2-1,-,-,14,TRBV19,TGTGCCAGTAAACAGGTCTCCATACATGTTGAGCAGTTCTTC,CASKQVSIHVEQFF
TRBJ2-1,-,many,12,TRBV11-2,TGTGCCAGCAGTTTAGGGGCCGGTGAGCAGTTCTTC,CASSLGAGEQFF
TRBJ2-7,TRBD2,-,15,TRBV29-1,TGCAGCGTCCACCTTCGAGCGGGAGGGCCTATCGGGCAGTACTTC,CSVHLRAGGPIGQYF
TRBJ2-7,TRBD2,many,14,TRBV14,TGTGCCAGCAGCCCACTAGCGGGATCCTACGAGCAGTACTTC,CASSPLAGSYEQYF
TRBJ2-1,TRBD2,-,13,TRBV6-2/TRBV6-3,TGTGCCAGCAAACTAGCGGGAGGGCATGAGCAGTTCTTC,CASKLAGGHEQFF
TRBJ1-3,-,few,19,TRBV18,TGTGCCAGCTCAGAAAGTTCGAAGGGCTACTCGGGCGGTCGAAACACCATATATTTT,CASSESSKGYSGGRNTIYF
TRBJ2-5,-,-,14,TRBV10-3,TGTGCCATAGACCAGGAAAGGCTCCAAGAGACCCAGTACTTC,CAIDQERLQETQYF
TRBJ1-5,-,few,14,TRBV7-8,TGTGCCAGCAGCTTAGTCCCCCAAGGTCAGCCCCAGCATTTT,CASSLVPQGQPQHF
TRBJ2-3,TRBD2,many,17,TRBV20-1,TGCAGTGCTAGAGATAATAGCGGGAGTATACGATGGGATACGCAGTATTTT,CSARDNSGSIRWDTQYF
TRBJ2-7,TRBD2,many,15,TRBV27,TGTGCCAGCAGTTTAGGTCGGGGAGGGGTCTACGAGCAGTACTTC,CASSLGRGGVYEQYF
TRBJ2-3,TRBD2,once,17,TRBV11-2,TGTGCCAGCAGCTTAGAGGGGACTAGCGGGAGTTCGGCTACGCAGTATTTT,CASSLEGTSGSSATQYF
TRBJ1-5,TRBD1,many,15,TRBV2,TGTGCCAGCAGTGAATCTCCGGGACAGGGGGAGCCCCAGCATTTT,CASSESPGQGEPQHF
TRBJ1-1,-,many,13,TRBV12-3/TRBV12-4,TGTGCCAGCAGTTTTTCAGCGATTGGCAAAGCTTTCTTT,CASSFSAIGKAFF
TRBJ2-1,TRBD2,-,16,TRBV6-1,TGTGCCAGCAGTGCCACCCCTCCCGGGACTAGCGCGTATCGGTTCTTC,CASSATPPGTSAYRFF
TRBJ2-3,-,-,16,TRBV9,TGTGCCAGCAGCTCCGAGGGCCCCGGTCAAGCAGATACGCAGTATTTT,CASSSEGPGQADTQYF
TRBJ1-4,-,-,13,TRBV5-5,TGTGCCAGCAGCCCAGGGGACCAAGAAAAACTGTTTTTT,CASSPGDQEKLFF
TRBJ2-5,-,-,14,TRBV10-3,TGTGCCATCAGTGGTTGGGCCGGGCAAGAGACCCAGTACTTC,CAISGWAGQETQYF
TRBJ2-4,-,-,14,TRBV19,TGTGCCAGTAGTCTTGGGGTAGCCAAAGACATTCAGTACTTC,CASSLGVAKDIQYF
TRBJ1-3,-,few,15,TRBV30,TGTGCCTGGAGTACAGGAGGGGGGGCTGGAAACACCATATATTTT,CAWSTGGGAGNTIYF
TRBJ1-1,-,few,13,TRBV15,TGTGCCACCAGCAGAGTGGCGGACTCTCCTGGCGAGTGG,CATSRVADSPGEW
TRBJ2-1,-,many,13,TRBV7-9,TGTGCCAGCAGCTTAGTGGCGGGCGATGAGCAGTTCTTC,CASSLVAGDEQFF
TRBJ2-2,-,-,15,TRBV6-1,TGTGCCAGCAGGGGCCAAGCTCCGTACACCGGGGAGCTGTTTTTT,CASRGQAPYTGELFF